The 2 T cell receptor beta chains listed next were all sequenced from one sample in a study of identical twins. MiXCR was run by TCRdb on the 5' RACE reads, yielding one entry per CDR3 protein. The sample has about 150,000 distinct CDR3 sequences, roughly 3.5% seen once; the top ten hold 8.1%. The sequenced material came from memory T cells sorted from blood. All receptors come from a young man in good health.

This clonotype was seen repeatedly, ten times or more. The gene calls are TRBV11-2 and TRBJ2-1; 7 positions agree with TRBD2. The CDR3 has 15 amino acids. Losses at the gene ends were 5 bases for V and 6 bases for J; bases not matched to a gene: 10. Per the germline V gene, CDR1 is SGHAT and CDR2 is FQNNGV. The CDR3 here is CASSLATSWGNEQFF. The DNA of the CDR3 is TGTGCCAGCAGCCTTGCGACTAGCTGGGGCAATGAGCAGTTCTTC.

This clonotype was detected many times. CDR3: CSARSDEQFF. The CDR3 coding sequence is TGCAGTGCCCGATCGGATGAGCAGTTCTTC. The chain recombines TRBV20-1 with TRBJ2-1; the D is unclear. The V and J ends lost 6 bases and 8 bases respectively, with 8 bases between them. Germline lookup yields CDR1 DFQATT and CDR2 SNEGSKA (reference sequence). The CDR3 is made up of 10 amino acids.